The 27 T cell receptor beta chains below were found in one sample sequenced in a study of T cells in Graves' hyperthyroidism and ophthalmopathy. Amplified regions were TCR beta CDR3 sequences from RNA transcripts. Carried out on the TCR CDR3, a first-round RT-PCR used the HTBI primer set. TCRdb processed the multiplex PCR reads anew with MiXCR; each CDR3 protein has one entry. Seen here are hundreds of thousands of distinct CDR3 sequences, 13% to 15% observed once, and the top ten hold around 14%. The sequenced material came from blood. The receptors were sampled from a woman in her 40s with Graves' hyperthyroidism.

The rearrangement uses TRBV5-8 and TRBJ1-1; D not resolved. The CDR3 has 15 amino acids. Germline CDR1 is SGHTS and CDR2 is YDEGEE. The V and J ends lost 2 bases and 1 base respectively, with 12 bases between them. The CDR3 spells CASSFFPGRNTEAFF. DNA of the CDR3: TGTGCCAGCAGCTTCTTCCCAGGCCGGAACACTGAAGCTTTCTTT.

The chain links TRBV6-6 to TRBJ2-3, with TRBD2 identical over 11 bases. CDR1 and CDR2 from the germline V gene are MNHNY and SVGAGI (reference sequence). The CDR3 is 17 amino acids. V shed 0 bases, J shed 2 bases, and the junction held 4 bases outside the gene matches. CDR3 nucleotide sequence: TGTGCCAGCAGTTACTCCTCTAGCGGGAGGACCACAGATACGCAGTATTTT. Its protein product is CASSYSSSGRTTDTQYF.

This chain joins TRBV19 and TRBJ2-7; D assignment may be TRBD1 or TRBD2 (5 bases each). This CDR3 is 13 amino acids long. In germline, CDR1 is LNHDA, CDR2 SQIVND (reference sequence). V was trimmed by 6 bases and J by 2 bases, leaving 11 bases between them. CDR3 DNA: TGTGCCAGTAGAAGGGACGGTACCTACGAGCAGTACTTC. Its protein product is CASRRDGTYEQYF.

This clonotype was seen many times. The chain has TRBV4-1 and TRBJ1-2; D is undetermined. Germline-derived CDR1 and CDR2 are MGHRA and YSYEKL. The CDR3 is 15 amino acids. V lost 4 bases, J lost 7 bases, and 19 bases lay in between. CDR3 bases: TGCGCCAGCAGCCCTGGACCGATTCTTCGGGGTGGCTACACCTTC. This translates into CASSPGPILRGGYTF.

The genes are TRBV20-1 and TRBJ2-7, with 12 bases identical to TRBD2. Germline lookup yields CDR1 DFQATT and CDR2 SNEGSKA (reference sequence). The CDR3 runs to 16 residues. V lost 0 bases and J lost 1; bases outside the gene matches: 4. The CDR3 DNA sequence: TGCAGTGCTAGAGACTCTAGCGGGAGGGCATCCTACGAGCAGTACTTC. Translated, it gives CSARDSSGRASYEQYF.

Written as DNA, the CDR3 is TGTGCCAGCAGTGAACGTAGCGGGAGGGTGGCAGATACGCAGTATTTT. It is translated as CASSERSGRVADTQYF. The V and J genes are TRBV6-1 and TRBJ2-3; 11 bases match TRBD2. The CDR3 spans 16 residues. The germline gives CDR1 MNHNS, CDR2 SASEGT. The V gene end was trimmed by 2 bases and the J gene end by 4 bases; junction bases not matched to a gene: 5.

This clonotype was recorded at least ten times. This chain uses TRBV10-3 with TRBJ2-5; possibly TRBD2 for D (5 bases). This CDR3 spans 14 amino acids. V was shortened by 3 bases and J by 1 base, with 9 bases between the two germline ends. Germline V gene lookup returns CDR1 ENHRY and CDR2 SYGVKD. The DNA of the CDR3 is TGTGCCATCAGTGACACCCTAGCCCAAGAGACCCAGTACTTC. It specifies CAISDTLAQETQYF.

This clonotype was seen only a few times. As DNA, the CDR3 is TGTGCCAGCAGTTATCCGGGACTCGAAACCGGGGAGCTGTTTTTT. Its protein product is CASSYPGLETGELFF. V gene TRBV28 combines with J gene TRBJ2-2, with D tentatively TRBD2 (6 bases). V was pared by 4 bases and J by 5 bases, with 14 bases between. The CDR3 is 15 amino acids. Looked up from germline, CDR1 is MDHEN and CDR2 is SYDVKM.

This chain joins TRBV20-1 and TRBJ2-5; 7 bases are a match to TRBD1. Looked up from germline, CDR1 is DFQATT and CDR2 is SNEGSKA (reference sequence). The CDR3 spans 12 residues. Trimming took 8 bases from V and 5 from J; bases not matched to a gene: 8. As DNA, the CDR3 is TGCAGTCCTCAGACAGGGTTGGAGACCCAGTACTTC. It specifies CSPQTGLETQYF.

The rearrangement links TRBV7-3 to TRBJ2-2; 7 nucleotides line up with TRBD2. The CDR3 covers 17 residues. Losses at the gene ends were 1 base for V and 4 bases for J; bases not matched to a gene: 9. Germline CDR1 is SGHTA and CDR2 is FQGTGA. CDR3: CASSLISTSRGTGELFF. The CDR3 region has the DNA TGTGCCAGCAGCTTAATTTCGACTAGCCGAGGCACCGGGGAGCTGTTTTTT.

In its sample, this clonotype was seen a few times. The gene calls are TRBV2 and TRBJ2-5; 10 nucleotides align to TRBD2. The germline V gene has CDR1 SNHLY and CDR2 FYNNEI. The CDR3 contains 16 residues. The V gene end was trimmed by 4 bases and the J gene end by 1 base; junction bases not matched to a gene: 6. CDR3 coding DNA: TGTGCCAGCAGTGGAGCTAGCGGGGGCTCCCAAGAGACCCAGTACTTC. As protein: CASSGASGGSQETQYF.

The rearrangement uses TRBV18 and TRBJ2-1, with D maybe TRBD2 (5 bases). Germline V lookup: CDR1 KGHSH, CDR2 LQKENI. V dropped 3 bases and J dropped 1 base, with 16 bases sitting between them. CDR3 length equals 17 residues. DNA of the CDR3: TGTGCCAGCTCACCCGGGATTCAGACCCAGTCCTACAATGAGCAGTTCTTC. This encodes CASSPGIQTQSYNEQFF.

The CDR3 DNA is TGTGCCAGCAGTTACTCGGGAGGACTCACCATATATTTT. Translation: CASSYSGGLTIYF. This rearrangement joins TRBV28 to TRBJ1-3, with no clear D. Trimming left V 4 bases short and J 9 bases short, with 13 bases between. The CDR3 is 13 amino acids. Germline V CDR1 and CDR2: MDHEN, SYDVKM.

In its sample, this clonotype was seen many times. The rearrangement links TRBV11-2 to TRBJ1-1; D gene unclear. The CDR3 is made up of 16 amino acids. V was shortened by 2 bases and J by 1 base, with 14 bases between the two germline ends. CDR1 and CDR2 (germline): SGHAT, FQNNGV. The CDR3, as DNA: TGTGCCAGCAGCTTATACAGTTCTCCTGGGAACACTGAAGCTTTCTTT. It specifies CASSLYSSPGNTEAFF. Full variable domain (missing parts from reference TRBV11-2 and TRBJ1-1): EAGVAQSPRYKIIEKRQSVAFWCNPISGHATLYWYQQILGQGPKLLIQFQNNGVVDDSQLPKDRFSAERLKGVDSTLKIQPAKLEDSAVYLCASSLYSSPGNTEAFFGQGTRLTVV.

This clonotype has more than one count but fewer than ten. This chain links TRBV29-1 with TRBJ2-7; the D gene is possibly TRBD2 (7 bases). The CDR3 runs 14 residues. V shed 4 bases and J shed 4 bases, with 17 bases lying between them. The germline V gene has CDR1 SQVTM and CDR2 ANQGSEA. CDR3 protein: CSVVGGTKIYEQYF. DNA of the CDR3: TGCAGCGTTGTGGGGGGGACAAAAATTTACGAGCAGTACTTC.

With respect to this clonotype: A much larger clonotype is one base distant, so this may be a read error. The V gene is TRBV3-1, the J gene TRBJ1-1; tentative D call: TRBD1 (6 bases). Germline-derived CDR1 and CDR2 are LGHDT and YNNKEL (reference sequence). The ends were cut back, 0 bases at V and 7 bases at J, with 18 bases in the middle. There are 16 residues in the CDR3. This chain's CDR3 is CASSQDPLTGGSEAFF. CDR3 nucleotide sequence: TGTGCCAGCAGCCAAGACCCCCTTACGGGGGGCAGTGAAGCTTTCTTT.

This clonotype was seen more than once but under ten times. The chain carries TRBV19 and TRBJ1-5; maybe TRBD1 (6 bases). Germline assignment: CDR1 LNHDA and CDR2 SQIVND (reference sequence). This CDR3 contains 16 residues. Trimming stripped 7 bases from V and 2 bases from J, with 18 bases between. The CDR3 sequence is CASNGPGTTGNQPQHF. The CDR3, as DNA: TGTGCCAGTAACGGACCAGGGACAACTGGCAATCAGCCCCAGCATTTT. Using reference TRBV19 and TRBJ1-5 for the parts outside the CDR3, the full variable domain is DGGITQSPKYLFRKEGQNVTLSCEQNLNHDAMYWYRQDPGQGLRLIYYSQIVNDFQKGDIAEGYSVSREKKESFPLTVTSAQKNPTAFYLCASNGPGTTGNQPQHFGDGTRLSIL.

About this clonotype itself: A much larger clone sits a single nucleotide away, making a read error possible. The chain couples TRBV27 to TRBJ2-1; 9 bases fit TRBD1. Germline CDR1 and CDR2: MNHEY and SMNVEV (reference sequence). This CDR3 has 17 residues. The V gene end was trimmed by 8 bases and the J gene end by 9 bases; junction bases not matched to a gene: 20. In nucleotides, the CDR3 is TGTGCCAGCGGGGCCGGGACAGGGTTCTTGTTAATTGGTGAGCAGTTCTTC. Its protein is CASGAGTGFLLIGEQFF.

This clonotype was counted ten times or more. The chain combines TRBV3-1 with TRBJ2-7, with a possible D match to TRBD1 (5 bases). Germline CDR1 is LGHDT and CDR2 is YNNKEL (reference sequence). This CDR3 comprises 12 residues. Trimming removed 1 base from V and 9 bases from J, with 10 bases in between. This CDR3 reads CASSQVQGVQYF. The CDR3 DNA is TGTGCCAGCAGCCAAGTCCAGGGTGTGCAGTACTTC.

CDR3 amino acids: CASSLGSVGGTDTQYF. As DNA, the CDR3 is TGCGCCAGCAGCTTAGGTTCGGTCGGGGGCACAGATACGCAGTATTTT. The V gene is TRBV5-1, the J gene TRBJ2-3; the D gene is possibly TRBD2 (5 bases). V was trimmed by 2 bases and J by 1 base, leaving 14 bases between them. Germline V gene data show CDR1 as SGHRS and CDR2 as YFSETQ. CDR3 length: 16 amino acids. Variable domain in full (rest from reference TRBV5-1 and TRBJ2-3): KAGVTQTPRYLIKTRGQQVTLSCSPISGHRSVSWYQQTPGQGLQFLFEYFSETQRNKGNFPGRFSGRQFSNSRSEMNVSTLELGDSALYLCASSLGSVGGTDTQYFGPGTRLTVL.

This clonotype was observed at least ten times. The CDR3 spells CSVFMTGGWTEAFF. In nucleotides, the CDR3 is TGCAGCGTTTTTATGACAGGGGGTTGGACTGAAGCTTTCTTT. This chain links TRBV29-1 with TRBJ1-1; TRBD1 agrees at 9 bases. CDR3 length equals 14 residues. Trimming at V came to 5 bases and at J to 5 bases, leaving 9 bases not matched to a gene. The V gene's germline CDR1 is SQVTM and CDR2 ANQGSEA.

This clonotype has ten or more counts. The chain uses TRBV28 and TRBJ1-5; D gene uncertain. The CDR3 is 15 amino acids. V dropped 4 bases and J dropped 3 bases, with 13 bases sitting between them. The germline CDR1 and CDR2 sequences are MDHEN and SYDVKM. The CDR3 reads CASSSPGSLNQPQHF. For the CDR3, the DNA is TGTGCCAGCAGTTCTCCCGGTTCGCTCAATCAGCCCCAGCATTTT.

This sequence joins TRBV7-9 and TRBJ1-2; D is unresolved. Trimming cost V 5 bases and J 8 bases, with 15 bases left between them. Germline V gene sequence: CDR1 SEHNR, CDR2 FQNEAQ (reference sequence). This CDR3 region has 13 residues. CDR3 nucleotide sequence: TGTGCCAGCAGCCAAGCGGGGTCGTGGGGCTACACCTTC. It is translated as CASSQAGSWGYTF. Full variable domain (rest looked up from reference TRBV7-9 and TRBJ1-2): DTGVSQNPRHKITKRGQNVTFRCDPISEHNRLYWYRQTLGQGPEFLTYFQNEAQLEKSRLLSDRFSAERPKGSFSTLEIQRTEQGDSAMYLCASSQAGSWGYTFGSGTRLTVV.

This clonotype was counted ten times or more. This chain joins TRBV7-2 and TRBJ2-2; TRBD2 aligns across 11 bases. CDR3 length: 16 amino acids. Germline-derived CDR1 and CDR2 are SGHTA and FQGNSA. Germline trimming cut 3 bases from V and 1 base from J; bases unmatched to any gene: 1. DNA for the CDR3: TGTGCCAGCAGCTTTCTAGCGGGAGGGAACACCGGGGAGCTGTTTTTT. Its protein is CASSFLAGGNTGELFF.

In this sample, this clonotype turned up many times. The V gene is TRBV6-1, the J gene TRBJ1-1; 7 bases line up with TRBD1. Germline-derived CDR1 and CDR2 are MNHNS and SASEGT. V shed 8 bases, J shed 3 bases, and the junction held 12 bases outside the gene matches. The CDR3 length is 15 residues. CDR3 sequence reads: CASGTQQGSDTEAFF. CDR3 nucleotides: TGTGCCAGCGGGACACAACAGGGGTCTGACACTGAAGCTTTCTTT.

This clonotype came up a few times. The rearrangement uses TRBV4-1 and TRBJ2-1; 14 positions match TRBD2. There are 16 residues in the CDR3. Germline V gene sequence: CDR1 MGHRA, CDR2 YSYEKL. Trimming at V came to 4 bases and at J to 9 bases, leaving 8 bases not matched to a gene. The CDR3 protein is CASSPSHGLAGGEQFF. The CDR3 region has the DNA TGCGCCAGCAGCCCCTCCCACGGACTAGCGGGAGGTGAGCAGTTCTTC.

This clonotype was observed a few times. This chain uses TRBV3-1 with TRBJ1-5; no clear D. The ends were cut back, 1 base at V and 5 bases at J, with 9 bases in the middle. The CDR3 has 14 amino acids. Per the germline V gene, CDR1 is LGHDT and CDR2 is YNNKEL (reference sequence). CDR3 sequence reads: CASSQASGDQPQHF. The CDR3 nucleotides read TGTGCCAGCAGCCAAGCTAGCGGGGATCAGCCCCAGCATTTT.